A single sample gave rise to the 20 T cell receptor beta chains below, sequenced in a study of blood T cell repertoires in COVID-19. The table came from immunoSEQ multiplex PCR; TCRdb's copy has only in-frame clones and leaves some out. The sample consists of 150,000 to 200,000 clones, approximately 85% of them appearing once. Sequencing input: peripheral blood. The origin of the receptors is a man aged 60 to 69 who had recovered from COVID-19.

There are a few counts of this clone. The rearrangement links TRBV5-6 to TRBJ1-6, with 8 bases identical to TRBD1. V trimming: 1 base; J trimming: 9 bases; junction bases outside the gene matches: 3. This CDR3 has 14 amino acids. Germline V gives CDR1 SGHDT, CDR2 YYEEEE. CDR3 loop: CASSLRTGSSPLHF. The CDR3 bases are TGTGCCAGCAGCTTGAGGACAGGGAGTTCACCCCTCCACTTT.

This clone came up once. V gene TRBV18 combines with J gene TRBJ2-5, with D maybe TRBD2 (6 bases). The length of the CDR3 is 15 residues. From germline, CDR1 is KGHSH and CDR2 LQKENI. V was pared by 0 bases and J by 0 bases, with 8 bases between. CDR3 protein: CASSPPGGYQETQYF. The CDR3 DNA reads TGTGCCAGCTCACCACCCGGGGGTTACCAAGAGACCCAGTACTTC. The complete variable domain, with remaining parts taken from reference TRBV18 and TRBJ2-5, reads NAGVMQNPRHLVRRRGQEARLRCSPMKGHSHVYWYRQLPEEGLKFMVYLQKENIIDESGMPKERFSAEFPKEGPSILRIQQVVRGDSAAYFCASSPPGGYQETQYFGPGTRLLVL.

The genes are TRBV30 and TRBJ2-2; tentative D call: TRBD2 (7 bases). Germline-derived CDR1 and CDR2 are GTSNPN and SVGIG (reference sequence). Trimming left V 2 bases short and J 3 bases short, with 10 bases between. The CDR3 runs 14 residues. CDR3 sequence reads: CAWSRGGYTGELFF. The DNA of the CDR3 is TGTGCCTGGAGTAGGGGGGGCTACACCGGGGAGCTGTTTTTT.

The chain links TRBV3-1 (or the pseudogene TRBV3-2) to TRBJ1-3, with TRBD1 matching 8 bases. Losses at the gene ends were 2 bases for V and 10 bases for J; bases not matched to a gene: 4. Germline lookup yields CDR1 LGHDT and CDR2 YNNKEL (reference sequence). The CDR3 spans 13 residues. The CDR3 nucleotides read TGTGCCAGCAGCCAACCGGGACAGGCGACCATATATTTT. It specifies CASSQPGQATIYF.

The V call is TRBV10-1, the J call TRBJ2-3, with a possible D match to TRBD1 (5 bases). There are 14 residues in the CDR3. V lost 4 bases and J lost 3, with 11 bases in between. CDR1 and CDR2 from the germline V gene are WNHNN and SYGVQD (reference sequence). DNA of the CDR3: TGCGCCAGCAGTGGTGGGGCAGCTACAGATACGCAGTATTTT. Translating it yields CASSGGAATDTQYF.

CDR3 in DNA: TGTGCCAGCAGTATCAGACTAGCGGGGGGGGAGACCCAGTACTTC. Translating gives CASSIRLAGGETQYF. The chain has TRBV27 and TRBJ2-5, with 14 bases that match TRBD2. Losses at the gene ends were 5 bases for V and 5 bases for J; bases not matched to a gene: 4. CDR3 size: 15 residues. The V gene's germline CDR1 is MNHEY and CDR2 SMNVEV (reference sequence).

This clone was seen a single time. The chain is built from TRBV11-1 and TRBJ1-2; tentatively, D is TRBD1 (5 bases). This CDR3 comprises 13 residues. The germline V gene encodes CDR1 SGHAT and CDR2 FQDESV (reference sequence). V was clipped by 0 bases and J by 8 bases, with 10 bases between them. For the CDR3, the DNA is TGTGCCAGCAGCTTAGCACCAGGGATGGGCTACACCTTC. It codes for CASSLAPGMGYTF.

The V gene is TRBV11-3, the J gene TRBJ1-4, with 7 positions matching TRBD1. The length of the CDR3 is 14 residues. V lost 4 bases to trimming and J lost 8 bases; unmatched junction nucleotides: 7. From germline, CDR1 is SGHNT and CDR2 YENEEA. CDR3 protein: CASSYDRVGEKLFF. The DNA for the CDR3 is TGTGCCAGCAGCTACGACAGGGTTGGAGAAAAACTGTTTTTT.

The chain uses TRBV3-1 (or the pseudogene TRBV3-2) and TRBJ2-3, with TRBD2 identical over 8 bases. Germline-derived CDR1 and CDR2 are LGHDT and YNNKEL (reference sequence). The ends lost 0 bases at V and 5 bases at J; junction bases unmatched: 7. There are 16 residues in the CDR3. The CDR3 spells CASSQDTGGAGDTQYF. CDR3 bases: TGTGCCAGCAGCCAAGATACCGGGGGGGCGGGAGATACGCAGTATTTT.

The gene calls are TRBV3-1 (or the pseudogene TRBV3-2) and TRBJ1-1; D gene uncertain. Looked up from germline, CDR1 is LGHDT and CDR2 is YNNKEL (reference sequence). This CDR3 is built from 13 residues. V was clipped by 2 bases and J by 5 bases, with 9 bases between them. The CDR3 sequence: CASSQFLRTEAFF. Written as DNA, the CDR3 is TGTGCCAGCAGCCAATTCTTGAGGACTGAAGCTTTCTTT.

Here the CDR3 reads CASTGGPNTGELFF. The CDR3 DNA is TGTGCCAGCACGGGGGGCCCGAACACCGGGGAGCTGTTTTTT. The J gene is TRBJ2-2, the V gene TRBV2; TRBD2 is a possible D gene (7 bases). Germline V gives CDR1 SNHLY, CDR2 FYNNEI. The CDR3 sequence is 14 residues long. Trimming pared 7 bases from V and 0 bases from J, leaving 9 bases between.

The genes are TRBV2 and TRBJ2-7; 7 nucleotides line up with TRBD1. With 1 base clipped from V and 9 bases from J, the junction kept 6 bases outside the gene matches. CDR3 length equals 13 residues. CDR1 and CDR2 (germline): SNHLY, FYNNEI. Here the CDR3 reads CASSEEREGAQYF. The CDR3 DNA follows: TGTGCCAGCAGTGAAGAGCGAGAGGGGGCGCAGTACTTC.

This clone was seen a handful of times. This sequence joins TRBV3-1 (or the pseudogene TRBV3-2) and TRBJ1-2, with 10 positions matching TRBD1. Unmatched junction bases numbered 4, after V lost 1 base and J lost 5 bases. Germline V lookup: CDR1 LGHDT, CDR2 YNNKEL (reference sequence). This CDR3 spans 15 amino acids. CDR3 DNA sequence: TGTGCCAGCAGCCAAGGGAGGGACAGGGGATATGGCTACACCTTC. Amino acid sequence: CASSQGRDRGYGYTF.

Only a few counts were recorded for this clone. Other DNA variants within this sample encode the same CDR3. The rearrangement joins TRBV19 to TRBJ2-3; the match to TRBD2 covers 8 bases. Germline V lookup: CDR1 LNHDA, CDR2 SQIVND (reference sequence). The CDR3 sequence is 14 residues long. V gave up 1 base and J gave up 5 bases; unmatched junction bases: 2. This CDR3 is CASSIAGGQDTQYF. DNA of the CDR3: TGTGCCAGTAGTATAGCGGGGGGGCAAGATACGCAGTATTTT.

The chain recombines TRBV4-2 with TRBJ2-3; TRBD2 agrees at 8 bases. V shed 4 bases and J 4 bases; nucleotides not matched to a gene: 7. This CDR3 has 15 residues. CDR1 is LGHNA, CDR2 YNFKEQ, per germline. The CDR3 region is CASSRGLEGADTQYF. The CDR3 DNA is TGTGCCAGCAGCCGGGGACTAGAAGGCGCAGATACGCAGTATTTT.

The chain combines TRBV18 with TRBJ2-3; D is unclear. Germline CDR1 reads KGHSH; CDR2 reads LQKENI. V was cut by 5 bases and J by 3 bases, with 12 bases left in between. The CDR3 has 14 amino acids. In DNA form, the CDR3 reads TGTGCCAGCTCAGGCAGGTCAATAACAGATACGCAGTATTTT. Translated: CASSGRSITDTQYF.

This rearrangement joins TRBV13 to TRBJ1-3; D is possibly TRBD1 (6 bases). The CDR3 runs to 13 residues. Germline CDR1 reads PRHDT; CDR2 reads FYEKMQ (reference sequence). V lost 5 bases and J lost 3, with 8 bases in between. CDR3 protein: CASSQTGGNTIYF. The CDR3 DNA reads as TGTGCCAGCAGCCAGACAGGTGGAAACACCATATATTTT.

The J gene is TRBJ1-1, the V gene TRBV19; D might be TRBD1 (6 bases). The CDR3 is 15 residues long. Trimming removed 8 bases from V and 0 bases from J, with 16 bases in between. Germline V gives CDR1 LNHDA, CDR2 SQIVND (reference sequence). The DNA for the CDR3 is TGTGCCAGTGGGGGAAGCGGACAGCTGAACACTGAAGCTTTCTTT. Its protein is CASGGSGQLNTEAFF.

The rearrangement joins TRBV7-6 to TRBJ2-2, with D possibly matching TRBD2 (6 bases). V gave up 2 bases and J gave up 7 bases, with 14 bases separating them. This CDR3 comprises 15 residues. Germline-derived CDR1 and CDR2 are SGHVS and FNYEAQ. CDR3 sequence: CASSLSHRLDGELFF. CDR3 bases: TGTGCCAGCAGCTTATCCCACCGACTAGACGGGGAGCTGTTTTTT.

The rearrangement links TRBV10-3 to TRBJ2-1; 10 nucleotides agree with TRBD2. Germline V gene data show CDR1 as ENHRY and CDR2 as SYGVKD. V trimming: 4 bases; J trimming: 7 bases; junction bases outside the gene matches: 7. The CDR3 loop spans 15 amino acids. For the CDR3, the DNA is TGTGCCATCAGTGTAGCTAGCGGGGGTTGGAATGAGCAGTTCTTC. It is translated as CAISVASGGWNEQFF.